These 4 T cell receptor beta chains were sequenced from one sample in a study of chemoradiotherapy in HPV16-positive cancers. Produced via immunoSEQ multiplex PCR; TCRdb's table is partial and in-frame only. The sample holds 29,000 or so clones, approximately 93% seen once. The sequenced sample was blood, obtained from a patient who underwent chemoradiotherapy. These receptors all stem from a human donor with HPV-associated anogenital cancer.

The CDR3 loop is CASSEGVTYEQYF. The CDR3 DNA reads TGTGCCAGCTCCGAGGGGGTCACGTACGAGCAGTACTTC. The chain recombines TRBV28 with TRBJ2-7, with a weak D call TRBD1 (6 bases). From germline, CDR1 is MDHEN and CDR2 SYDVKM. Trimming took 8 bases from V and 4 from J, leaving 15 bases between them. The CDR3 spans 13 residues.

This chain connects TRBV7-3 to TRBJ1-1; tentatively, D is TRBD1 (5 bases). CDR1 SGHTA and CDR2 FQGTGA come from the germline V gene. CDR3 length: 15 residues. V was pared by 0 bases and J by 1 base, with 9 bases between. CDR3 coding DNA: TGTGCCAGCAGCTTAACATCAGGGTCGAACACTGAAGCTTTCTTT. Residues: CASSLTSGSNTEAFF.

The genes are TRBV18 and TRBJ2-2; 7 bases align to TRBD1. The germline V gene encodes CDR1 KGHSH and CDR2 LQKENI. CDR3 length equals 14 residues. J lost 3 bases, V lost 6 bases, and 4 bases had no gene match. The CDR3 loop reads CASSQGTDTGELFF. The CDR3, as DNA: TGTGCCAGCTCGCAAGGGACAGACACCGGGGAGCTGTTTTTT.

This chain connects TRBV7-3 to TRBJ1-1, with 8 positions matching TRBD1. The trim removed 4 bases at V and 0 bases at J, leaving 10 bases unmatched. Germline V gives CDR1 SGHTA, CDR2 FQGTGA. This CDR3 contains 17 residues. CDR3 DNA: TGTGCCAGCAGCTCAAGGACAGGGATAATGATGAACACTGAAGCTTTCTTT. Translating gives CASSSRTGIMMNTEAFF.